These T cell receptor beta chains were read from a single sample in a study of blood T cell repertoires in COVID-19. Libraries were prepared by immunoSEQ multiplex PCR; TCRdb keeps only in-frame clonotypes and omits some of them. The sample has some 240,000 clones; approximately 91% are singletons. Sequenced input: peripheral blood. Receptors were obtained from a man aged 55 to 70 who had recovered from COVID-19. The CDR3 runs from the conserved cysteine through the conserved F or W. D genes are given only for firm matches. Clone size is shown for a subset of rows, as once, few, many or a class of expanded clone.

d_call	v_call	j_call	clone_size	cdr3_nt	cdr3_aa
TRBD1	TRBV7-9	TRBJ1-1	-	TGTGCCAGCAGCATAGGGGGCAGGGAAGCTTTCTTT	CASSIGGREAFF
TRBD1	TRBV28	TRBJ2-4	-	TGTGTTACGTGGGACAGCAAAAACATTCAGTACTTC	CVTWDSKNIQYF
TRBD2	TRBV6-2/TRBV6-3	TRBJ2-1	-	TGTGCCAGCAGTACTAAAGCGGGGGGGATTTCATCGGCCCAGTTCTTC	CASSTKAGGISSAQFF
-	TRBV27	TRBJ1-5	-	TGTGCCAGCAGTTTTGGGGGGGTAAGCAATCAGCCCCAGCATTTT	CASSFGGVSNQPQHF
-	TRBV19	TRBJ2-1	-	TGTGCCACACAAACGGGGTTCGGGGAGCAGTTCTTC	CATQTGFGEQFF
TRBD1	TRBV19	TRBJ2-2	-	TGTGCCACCAGGACAGGGACGAACACCGGGGAGCTGTTTTTT	CATRTGTNTGELFF
TRBD1	TRBV7-6	TRBJ2-1	-	TGTGCCAGCAGCTTAGGTGGGACAGGGGGTCTTCATGAGCAGTTCTTC	CASSLGGTGGLHEQFF
TRBD1	TRBV13	TRBJ2-7	-	TGTGCCAGCAGCCGGACAGGGGACTCCTACGAGCAGTACTTC	CASSRTGDSYEQYF
-	TRBV19	TRBJ2-6	-	TGTGCCAGTAGAAACACTCTCGGGATTTCTGGGGCCAACGTCCTGACTTTC	CASRNTLGISGANVLTF
TRBD1	TRBV7-3	TRBJ2-2	once	TGTGCCAGCAGCCGAGAGAGCAGGGGGTCGAACACCGGGGAGCTGTTTTTT	CASSRESRGSNTGELFF
-	TRBV7-2	TRBJ1-1	-	TGTGCCAGCAGGCTCAGAGGGAAACTGGGCACTGAAGCTTTCTTT	CASRLRGKLGTEAFF
-	TRBV7-9	TRBJ1-1	-	TGTGCCAGCAGCAGGACGGGAAACACTGAAGCTTTCTTT	CASSRTGNTEAFF
-	TRBV7-3	TRBJ2-7	-	TGTGCCAGCAGCCCAGACGGGGGGCCCCCCCGCTACGAGCAGTACTTC	CASSPDGGPPRYEQYF
TRBD1	TRBV5-1	TRBJ2-6	-	TGCGCCAGCAGCCCAACTTGGACAGGGGGAATTGTCACTGGGGCCAACGTCCTGACTTTC	CASSPTWTGGIVTGANVLTF
-	TRBV19	TRBJ1-5	-	TGTGCCAGTTGCGGGACCGGGAATCAGCCCCAGCATTTT	CASCGTGNQPQHF
TRBD1	TRBV5-4	TRBJ2-3	-	TGTGCCAGCTCCTTTGGGGGACAGGCGGCGGGGACGCAGTATTTT	CASSFGGQAAGTQYF
-	TRBV6-5	TRBJ1-1	-	TGTGCCAGCAGTTACTCCTCGGGGGTTACTGAAGCTTTCTTT	CASSYSSGVTEAFF
-	TRBV3-1/TRBV3-2	TRBJ2-2	-	TGTGCCAGCAGCCGCCGCACTGGGGAGCTGTTTTTT	CASSRRTGELFF
TRBD1	TRBV7-8	TRBJ1-5	-	TGTGCCAGCAGCCCGCCGGACAGGGGGCAGAGCAATCAGCCCCAGCATTTT	CASSPPDRGQSNQPQHF
-	TRBV6-1	TRBJ2-3	-	TGTGCCAGCAGTGTATACAGGGGACTGGGCCCCACAGATACGCAGTATTTT	CASSVYRGLGPTDTQYF
TRBD1	TRBV5-1	TRBJ2-7	-	TGCGCCAGCAGCACAGGGGGCTACGAGCAGTACTTC	CASSTGGYEQYF
TRBD2	TRBV7-9	TRBJ2-3	-	TGTGCCAGCAGCTTAATGGCTAGCGGGAGAGTAGATACGCAGTATTTT	CASSLMASGRVDTQYF
TRBD2	TRBV11-2	TRBJ2-2	-	TGTGCCAGCAGCTTAGGGACTAGAACCGGGGAGCTGTTTTTT	CASSLGTRTGELFF
-	TRBV2	TRBJ2-1	-	TGTGCCAGCAGTTGGGCCCACAATGAGCAGTTCTTC	CASSWAHNEQFF
-	TRBV6-5	TRBJ2-7	-	TGTGCCAGCAGGCCGACAGGCCTTTCCTACGAGCAGTACTTC	CASRPTGLSYEQYF
TRBD2	TRBV14	TRBJ2-3	-	TGTGCCAGCAGCCAGAGGACTAGCGGGAAGACAGATACGCAGTATTTT	CASSQRTSGKTDTQYF
TRBD1	TRBV6-1	TRBJ1-2	few	TGTGCCAGCAGGGAATGGGACAGGGATTCTAACTATGGCTACACCTTC	CASREWDRDSNYGYTF
TRBD2	TRBV3-1/TRBV3-2	TRBJ2-2	-	TGTGCCAGCAGCCATTTGCTAGCGGGAGGCGGCGGGGAGCTGTTTTTT	CASSHLLAGGGGELFF
-	TRBV1	TRBJ2-7	once	TGCACCAGCAGCCCCTCTAGCGGGGGGTGTAGGAAGCAGTACTTC	CTSSPSSGGCRKQYF
TRBD1	TRBV19	TRBJ1-2	-	TGTGCCAGTAGTCGCGGACAGGGTGGATATCCTAACTATGGCTACACCTTC	CASSRGQGGYPNYGYTF
-	TRBV6-5	TRBJ1-2	-	TGTGCCAGCAGTTACTCGTCCCAGGGGTATGGCTACACCTTC	CASSYSSQGYGYTF
TRBD2	TRBV3-1/TRBV3-2	TRBJ2-7	-	TGTGCCAGCAGCCAGACTAGCGGGGGCTCCTACGAGCAGTACTTC	CASSQTSGGSYEQYF
-	TRBV19	TRBJ1-5	few	TGTGCCAGTAGTATAGTAGCCGGGGTGAATCAGCCCCAGCATTTT	CASSIVAGVNQPQHF
TRBD1	TRBV19	TRBJ2-7	-	TGTGCCAGTAGCGTTTCCGGGACAGGATCCTACGAGCAGTACTTC	CASSVSGTGSYEQYF
TRBD1	TRBV11-2	TRBJ1-2	-	TGTGCCAGCAGTCCTACAATGCCGGGACAGGGAAGGTGGTTTTATGGCTACACCTTC	CASSPTMPGQGRWFYGYTF
-	TRBV6-5	TRBJ1-5	-	TGTGCCAGCAGTTACTCGGCAGGGAATCAGCCCCAGCATTTT	CASSYSAGNQPQHF
-	TRBV6-5	TRBJ1-1	-	TGTGCCAGCACCTTGGGCGGGGGAGGGAACACTGAAGCTTTCTTT	CASTLGGGGNTEAFF
-	TRBV6-1	TRBJ2-3	-	TGTGCCAGCAGTGAAAGGGATGGGGCCACAGATACGCAGTATTTT	CASSERDGATDTQYF
TRBD1	TRBV2	TRBJ1-6	-	TGTGCCAGCAGGGGGAACAGGGGTTCATCGTCCCCCTATAATTCACCCCTCCACTTT	CASRGNRGSSSPYNSPLHF
TRBD2	TRBV5-8	TRBJ2-1	-	TGTGCCAGCAGCATCCTACTAGCGGGAGGGCCGGGTGAGCAGTTCTTC	CASSILLAGGPGEQFF
-	TRBV5-4	TRBJ1-2	-	TGTGCCAGCAGCACGGACAGCGCGAACTATGGCTACACCTTC	CASSTDSANYGYTF
TRBD2	TRBV7-2	TRBJ2-7	-	TGTGCCAGCAGCCCCACCGGGGGGGCTGGCTCCTACGAGCAGTACTTC	CASSPTGGAGSYEQYF
TRBD1	TRBV7-9	TRBJ2-7	-	TGTGCCAGCAGCCCAGGACAGGGGAGGTACGAGCAGTACTTC	CASSPGQGRYEQYF
-	TRBV7-3	TRBJ1-1	few	TGTGCCAGCAGACCTCCAGGGTCTGAAGCTTTCTTT	CASRPPGSEAFF
TRBD2	TRBV25-1	TRBJ2-2	few	TGTGCCAGCCGCGGGAGACCGGACACCGGGGAGCTGTTTTTT	CASRGRPDTGELFF
-	TRBV21-1	TRBJ1-1	few	TGTGCCAAACCGACAGATGTGAACACTGAAGCTTTCTTT	CAKPTDVNTEAFF
-	TRBV2	TRBJ2-2	-	TGTGCCAGCAGTCCGGACATCGGGACCGGGGAGCTGTTTTTT	CASSPDIGTGELFF
TRBD1	TRBV28	TRBJ1-2	-	TGTGCCAGCCGTTCGGGACAGGGTCTTCTCTATGGCTACACCTTC	CASRSGQGLLYGYTF
TRBD2	TRBV7-2	TRBJ2-2	-	TGTGCCAGCAGCCCTGGGTCTAAGCGGGGAACCGGGGAGCTGTTTTTT	CASSPGSKRGTGELFF
-	TRBV28	TRBJ2-7	-	TGTGCCAGCAGTTCCCTCGGGGATCCCGTCCCCTACGAGCAGTACTTC	CASSSLGDPVPYEQYF
-	TRBV2	TRBJ2-3	-	TGTGCCAGCAGAACCGGGTCTTCGGCAGCAGATACGCAGTATTTT	CASRTGSSAADTQYF
-	TRBV5-1	TRBJ1-1	-	TGCGCCAGCAGCTTGGAAATGGGGGGAGGCACTGAAGCTTTCTTT	CASSLEMGGGTEAFF
-	TRBV11-2	TRBJ1-5	-	TGTGCCAGCAGCTTAGAGGGGCAGGGTTATCAGCCCCAGCATTTT	CASSLEGQGYQPQHF
-	TRBV28	TRBJ1-1	-	TGTGCCAGCAGTTTTAGTCGTTATGAAGCTTTCTTT	CASSFSRYEAFF
-	TRBV28	TRBJ2-7	-	TGTGCCAGCAACCAAAGACAGATCGACGAGCAGTACTTC	CASNQRQIDEQYF